One and the same sample provided the 16 T cell receptor beta chains below, sequenced in a study of OX40 agonist ivuxolimab in advanced cancers. Clones were sequenced by immunoSEQ multiplex PCR, and TCRdb holds only the in-frame ones, with some missing. The sample contains about 21,000 clones, roughly 80% of which appear only once. The specimen was CD4+ or CD8+ T cells sorted from blood, collected in a trial of the OX40 agonist ivuxolimab. All receptors derive from an adult with an advanced solid tumor such as melanoma, head and neck, liver or kidney cancer.

For this clone: Other DNA variants within this sample encode the same CDR3. This chain joins TRBV9 and TRBJ2-7; 9 bases are shared with TRBD2. Trimming removed 3 bases from V and 1 base from J; junction bases left unmatched: 5. Per the germline V gene, CDR1 is SGDLS and CDR2 is YYNGEE. The CDR3 sequence is 15 residues long. The CDR3 DNA is TGTGCCAGCAGCGGGAGCGGGAGGCCATCCTACGAGCAGTACTTC. Its translation: CASSGSGRPSYEQYF.

V gene TRBV27 combines with J gene TRBJ2-5, with D unclear. Trimming took off 0 bases at V and 0 bases at J, with 11 bases between the two ends. Germline CDR1 is MNHEY and CDR2 is SMNVEV (reference sequence). The CDR3 runs 16 residues. The CDR3 spells CASSLSGRRYQETQYF. As DNA, the CDR3 is TGTGCCAGCAGTTTATCGGGTCGACGGTACCAAGAGACCCAGTACTTC.

The CDR3 DNA follows: TGTGCCAGCAGTTTCGGGACCACCTCCCCTGAGCAGTTCTTC. As protein: CASSFGTTSPEQFF. V and J are TRBV28 and TRBJ2-1; tentatively, D is TRBD1 or TRBD2 (5 bases each). The CDR3 extends over 14 amino acids. Germline V gene sequence: CDR1 MDHEN, CDR2 SYDVKM. Trimming stripped 3 bases from V and 9 bases from J, with 15 bases between.

The chain is built from TRBV11-2 and TRBJ2-2; 7 bases fit TRBD2. Per germline, CDR1 SGHAT and CDR2 FQNNGV. The CDR3 is made up of 17 amino acids. The V segment lost 3 bases and the J segment 1 base; nucleotides outside the gene matches: 8. CDR3 bases: TGTGCCAGCAGCTTGTACACGGGAGGCCTGAACACCGGGGAGCTGTTTTTT. Residues: CASSLYTGGLNTGELFF.

This clone has only a few counts. This rearrangement joins TRBV5-1 to TRBJ1-1; 7 bases agree with TRBD1. This CDR3 region has 12 residues. With 4 bases clipped from V and 8 bases from J, the junction kept 5 bases outside the gene matches. Germline V gene lookup returns CDR1 SGHRS and CDR2 YFSETQ. In DNA form, the CDR3 reads TGCGCCAGCAGCCCGGAGACAGGGGAAGCTTTCTTT. It specifies CASSPETGEAFF.

The rearrangement joins TRBV4-2 to TRBJ2-5, with TRBD2 identical over 7 bases. Germline CDR1 and CDR2: LGHNA and YNFKEQ. The length of the CDR3 is 17 residues. The J segment lost 1 base and the V segment lost 0 bases, leaving 8 bases of the junction unmatched. Written as DNA, the CDR3 is TGTGCCAGCAGCCAAGATTCAGTGGGAGGGCCCCAAGAGACCCAGTACTTC. Residues: CASSQDSVGGPQETQYF.

J is TRBJ1-2 and V is TRBV5-3; D unresolved. TRBV5-3 is marked as an open reading frame, function uncertain. The CDR3 consists of 17 residues. V was clipped by 0 bases and J by 3 bases, with 18 bases between them. The CDR3 DNA is TGTGCCAGAAGCTTGGCCGTGGGTCGTCCGCCCGACTATGGCTACACCTTC. Amino acid sequence: CARSLAVGRPPDYGYTF.

In its sample, this clone was seen once. The chain couples TRBV9 to TRBJ2-2, with D hard to call. The V and J ends lost 4 bases and 0 bases respectively, with 16 bases between them. The CDR3 spans 17 residues. Germline CDR1 SGDLS, CDR2 YYNGEE. DNA of the CDR3: TGTGCCAGCAGCTCGCGGCCGGGCAGCGCGAACACCGGGGAGCTGTTTTTT. Its protein is CASSSRPGSANTGELFF.

V is TRBV4-1 and J is TRBJ1-1; D might be TRBD1 (6 bases). The CDR3 length is 15 residues. Trimming pared 4 bases from V and 8 bases from J, leaving 20 bases between. Germline lookup yields CDR1 MGHRA and CDR2 YSYEKL. CDR3 nucleotides: TGCGCCAGCAGCCCACAAGAAGGGGGGGCAGGGGAAGCTTTCTTT. Residues: CASSPQEGGAGEAFF.

The chain uses TRBV6-5 and TRBJ2-3; D possibly corresponds to TRBD2 (5 bases). Germline V gene sequence: CDR1 MNHEY, CDR2 SVGAGI. This CDR3 has 16 amino acids. Trimming shortened V by 4 bases and J by 2 bases, and 16 bases separated the two germline ends. The CDR3 DNA reads as TGTGCCAGCAGTTTGGATCCCCGGGGAACCACAGATACGCAGTATTTT. Encoded protein: CASSLDPRGTTDTQYF.

The chain couples TRBV30 to TRBJ2-7, with 10 bases matching TRBD2. With 3 bases clipped from V and 4 bases from J, the junction kept 6 bases outside the gene matches. Germline V gene lookup returns CDR1 GTSNPN and CDR2 SVGIG (reference sequence). This CDR3 is 14 amino acids long. CDR3 bases: TGTGCCTGGAGCGAGCGGGAGGGCCCGTACGAGCAGTACTTC. It is translated as CAWSEREGPYEQYF.

This clone came up a few times. The gene calls are TRBV30 and TRBJ1-1, with a possible D match to TRBD1 (5 bases). CDR1 is GTSNPN and CDR2 is SVGIG in the germline V gene (reference sequence). Trimming removed 1 base from V and 7 bases from J, with 10 bases in between. The CDR3 has 12 amino acids. CDR3 nucleotides: TGTGCCTGGAGTGGAGGGACGATTGAAGCTTTCTTT. Protein sequence: CAWSGGTIEAFF.

The V call is TRBV7-3, the J call TRBJ1-2; D remains unclear. V was cut by 5 bases and J by 4 bases, with 14 bases left in between. Looked up from germline, CDR1 is SGHTA and CDR2 is FQGTGA. CDR3 length: 14 residues. CDR3 sequence reads: CASSPSGGVYGYTF. The CDR3 nucleotides are TGTGCCAGCAGCCCTTCAGGCGGGGTCTATGGCTACACCTTC.

The rearrangement joins TRBV9 to TRBJ2-3; 8 positions match TRBD2. This CDR3 region has 15 residues. Germline V gene sequence: CDR1 SGDLS, CDR2 YYNGEE. V was pared by 3 bases and J by 5 bases, with 8 bases of the junction left unmatched. For the CDR3, the DNA is TGTGCCAGCAGCGCTAGCGGGTTGGGGAAAGATACGCAGTATTTT. This translates into CASSASGLGKDTQYF.

The rearrangement links TRBV7-3 to TRBJ2-1, with 9 bases that match TRBD2. Germline lookup yields CDR1 SGHTA and CDR2 FQGTGA. J was trimmed by 8 bases and V by 2 bases; bases with no gene match: 4. CDR3 length equals 14 residues. CDR3 in amino acids: CASSLAGGLDEQFF. CDR3 DNA: TGTGCCAGCAGCTTAGCGGGAGGGCTAGATGAGCAGTTCTTC.

The chain recombines TRBV6-5 with TRBJ2-1; 9 nucleotides agree with TRBD1. Per germline, CDR1 MNHEY and CDR2 SVGAGI. The CDR3 totals 16 residues. V trimming: 2 bases; J trimming: 8 bases; junction bases outside the gene matches: 10. CDR3 DNA sequence: TGTGCCAGCAGTTACCAAGCGGACAGGGGAACCCATGAGCAGTTCTTC. It yields the protein CASSYQADRGTHEQFF.